This T cell receptor beta chain emerged from a study of blood T cells in healthy people across ages. General observations from the study: Long-lived donors exceeded aged donors in naive CD4+ cells and diversity.

For every donor, a draw yielded ten milliliters of peripheral blood. PBMCs numbering at least 6.5 million were isolated per sample. With a J-beta primer mix and a sample-barcoded 5' primer, a second PCR ran about 7 to 12 cycles. TCRdb re-called the 5' RACE reads with MiXCR, one entry per CDR3 protein. The sample includes over 1,500,000 distinct CDR3 sequences, around 50% of them seen just once. With regard to this clonotype: Its antigen remains unidentified.

The receptor was derived from a woman in her thirties or forties in good health. The sequencing sample was made of blood.

The CDR3 is CSVGTSGGSGEQYF. DNA of the CDR3: TGCAGCGTTGGGACTAGTGGGGGTTCGGGGGAGCAGTACTTC. V gene TRBV29-1 combines with J gene TRBJ2-7; 7 nucleotides match TRBD2. This CDR3 region has 14 residues. The ends lost 4 bases at V and 7 bases at J; junction bases unmatched: 13. Germline CDR1 SQVTM, CDR2 ANQGSEA.